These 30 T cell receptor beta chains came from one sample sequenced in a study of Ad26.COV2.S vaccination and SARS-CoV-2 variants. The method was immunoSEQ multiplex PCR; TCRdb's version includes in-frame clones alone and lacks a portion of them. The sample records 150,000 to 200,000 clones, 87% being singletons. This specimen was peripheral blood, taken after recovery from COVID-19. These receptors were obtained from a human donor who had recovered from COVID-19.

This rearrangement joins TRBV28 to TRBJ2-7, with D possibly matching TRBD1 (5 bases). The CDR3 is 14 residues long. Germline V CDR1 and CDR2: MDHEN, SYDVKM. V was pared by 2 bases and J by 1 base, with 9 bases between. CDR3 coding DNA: TGTGCCAGCAGTTTAGGGGCGCCTTCCTACGAGCAGTACTTC. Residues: CASSLGAPSYEQYF.

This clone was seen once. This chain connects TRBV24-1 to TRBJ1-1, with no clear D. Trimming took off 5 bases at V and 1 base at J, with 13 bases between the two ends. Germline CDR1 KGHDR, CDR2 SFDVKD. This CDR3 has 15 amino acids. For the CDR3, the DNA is TGTGCCACCAGTGCCGGGGTGGGAGGGAACACTGAAGCTTTCTTT. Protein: CATSAGVGGNTEAFF.

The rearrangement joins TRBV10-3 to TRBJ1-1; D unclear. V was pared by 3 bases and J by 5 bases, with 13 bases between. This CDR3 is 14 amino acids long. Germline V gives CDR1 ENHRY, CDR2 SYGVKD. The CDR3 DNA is TGTGCCATCAGTGAAGACCCTCCGGTGACTGAAGCTTTCTTT. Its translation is CAISEDPPVTEAFF.

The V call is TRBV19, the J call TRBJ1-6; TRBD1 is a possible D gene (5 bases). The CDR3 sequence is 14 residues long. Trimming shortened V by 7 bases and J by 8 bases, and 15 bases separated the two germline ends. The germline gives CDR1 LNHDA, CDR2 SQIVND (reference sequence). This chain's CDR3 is CASIYWRGDSPLHF. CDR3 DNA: TGTGCCAGTATTTATTGGAGGGGTGATTCACCCCTCCACTTT.

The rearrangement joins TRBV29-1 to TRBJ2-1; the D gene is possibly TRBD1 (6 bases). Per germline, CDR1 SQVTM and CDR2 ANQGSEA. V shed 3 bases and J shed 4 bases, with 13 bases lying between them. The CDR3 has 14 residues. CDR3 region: CSVDGDNPYNEQFF. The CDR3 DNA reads TGCAGCGTTGACGGGGACAATCCGTACAATGAGCAGTTCTTC.

The CDR3 spells CATSRDRRPDTIYF. The CDR3 DNA sequence: TGTGCCACCAGCAGAGATCGGCGGCCAGACACCATATATTTT. The chain is built from TRBV15 and TRBJ1-3; D is ambiguous. The CDR3 spans 14 residues. The V gene's germline CDR1 is LNHNV and CDR2 YYDKDF (reference sequence). Trimming stripped 0 bases from V and 8 bases from J, with 11 bases between.

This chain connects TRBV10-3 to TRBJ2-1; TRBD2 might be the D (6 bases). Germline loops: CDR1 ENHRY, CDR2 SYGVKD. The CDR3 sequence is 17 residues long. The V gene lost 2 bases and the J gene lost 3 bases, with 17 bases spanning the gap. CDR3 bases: TGTGCCATCAGTGAGCTTGGCGGGAAGTTCGACTACAATGAGCAGTTCTTC. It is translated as CAISELGGKFDYNEQFF.

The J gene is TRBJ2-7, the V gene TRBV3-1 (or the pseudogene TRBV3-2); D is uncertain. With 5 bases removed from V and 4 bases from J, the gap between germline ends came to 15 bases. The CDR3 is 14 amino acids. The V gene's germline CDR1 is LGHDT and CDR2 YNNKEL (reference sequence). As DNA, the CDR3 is TGTGCCAGCAGCTCCGGGTCTCCTGTATACGAGCAGTACTTC. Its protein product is CASSSGSPVYEQYF.

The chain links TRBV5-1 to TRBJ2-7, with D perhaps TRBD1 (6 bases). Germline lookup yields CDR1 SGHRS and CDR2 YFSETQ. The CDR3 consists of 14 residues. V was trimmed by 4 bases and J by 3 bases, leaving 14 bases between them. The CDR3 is CASSTGQRYYEQYF. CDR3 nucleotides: TGCGCCAGCAGCACTGGACAGAGGTACTACGAGCAGTACTTC.

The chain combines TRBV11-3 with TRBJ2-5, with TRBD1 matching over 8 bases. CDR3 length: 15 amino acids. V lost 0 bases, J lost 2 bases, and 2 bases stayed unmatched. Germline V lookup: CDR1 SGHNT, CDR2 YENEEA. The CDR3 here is CASSLDHRGQETQYF. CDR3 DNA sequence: TGTGCCAGCAGCTTAGATCACAGGGGGCAAGAGACCCAGTACTTC.

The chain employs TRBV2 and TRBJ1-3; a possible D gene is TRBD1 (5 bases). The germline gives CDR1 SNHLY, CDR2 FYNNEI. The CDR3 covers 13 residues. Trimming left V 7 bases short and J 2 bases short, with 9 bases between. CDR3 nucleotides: TGTGCCAGCAACCTGGGGGCTGGAAACACCATATATTTT. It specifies CASNLGAGNTIYF.

The CDR3 nucleotides read TGCAGCGCCGGACGCGGTACAGGGTTCGGCGAAAAACTGTTTTTT. Encoded protein: CSAGRGTGFGEKLFF. The chain has TRBV29-1 and TRBJ1-4; D may be TRBD1 (6 bases). V was shortened by 7 bases and J by 8 bases, with 23 bases between the two germline ends. The CDR3 totals 15 residues. Germline-derived CDR1 and CDR2 are SQVTM and ANQGSEA.

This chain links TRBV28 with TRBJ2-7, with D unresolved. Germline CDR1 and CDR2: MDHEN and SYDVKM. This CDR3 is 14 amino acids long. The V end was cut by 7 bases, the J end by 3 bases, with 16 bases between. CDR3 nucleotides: TGTGCCAGCACCCCCTTTATTTCCGGCTACGAGCAGTACTTC. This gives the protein CASTPFISGYEQYF.

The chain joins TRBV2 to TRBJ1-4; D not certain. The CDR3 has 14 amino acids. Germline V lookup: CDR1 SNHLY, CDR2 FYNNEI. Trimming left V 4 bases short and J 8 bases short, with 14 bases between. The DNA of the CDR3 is TGTGCCAGCAGTGTTGAACCCCGTGTGGAAAAACTGTTTTTT. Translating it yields CASSVEPRVEKLFF.

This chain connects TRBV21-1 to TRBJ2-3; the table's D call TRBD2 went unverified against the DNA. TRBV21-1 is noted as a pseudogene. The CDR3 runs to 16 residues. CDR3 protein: CASSKGLADGTDTQYF. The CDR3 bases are TGTGCCAGCAGCAAGGGGTTAGCGGATGGCACAGATACGCAGTATTTT.

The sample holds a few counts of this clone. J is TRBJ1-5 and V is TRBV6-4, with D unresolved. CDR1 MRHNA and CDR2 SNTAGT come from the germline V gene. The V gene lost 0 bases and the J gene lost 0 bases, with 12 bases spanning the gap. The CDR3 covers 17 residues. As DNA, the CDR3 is TGTGCCAGCAGTGACTCCATGGTTTGGAGTAGCAATCAGCCCCAGCATTTT. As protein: CASSDSMVWSSNQPQHF.

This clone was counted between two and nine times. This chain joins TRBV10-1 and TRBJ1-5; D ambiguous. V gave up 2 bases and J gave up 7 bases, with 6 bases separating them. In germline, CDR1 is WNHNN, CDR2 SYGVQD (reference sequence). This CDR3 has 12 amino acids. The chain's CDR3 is CASSEGSQPQHF. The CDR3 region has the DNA TGCGCCAGCAGTGAGGGAAGCCAGCCCCAGCATTTT.

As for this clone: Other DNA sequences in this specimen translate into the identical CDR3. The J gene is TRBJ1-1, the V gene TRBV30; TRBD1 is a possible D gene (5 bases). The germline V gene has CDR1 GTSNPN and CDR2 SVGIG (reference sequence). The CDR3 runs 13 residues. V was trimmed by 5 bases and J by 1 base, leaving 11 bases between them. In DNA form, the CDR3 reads TGTGCCTGGTGCATTCAGGGGAACACTGAAGCTTTCTTT. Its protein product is CAWCIQGNTEAFF.

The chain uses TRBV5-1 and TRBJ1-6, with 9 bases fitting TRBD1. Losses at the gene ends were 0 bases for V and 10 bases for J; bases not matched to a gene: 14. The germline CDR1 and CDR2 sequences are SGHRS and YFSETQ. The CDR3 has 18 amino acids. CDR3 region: CASSLGGTDRGVRSPLHF. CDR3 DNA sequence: TGCGCCAGCAGCTTGGGCGGGACGGACAGGGGAGTGAGGTCACCCCTCCACTTT.

CDR3 sequence reads: CASSLGGTANQPQHF. The CDR3 DNA follows: TGTGCCAGCAGCTTAGGGGGGACAGCAAATCAGCCCCAGCATTTT. This chain links TRBV7-8 with TRBJ1-5; 7 bases fit TRBD1. Unmatched junction bases numbered 4, after V lost 1 base and J lost 4 bases. The CDR3 is 15 residues long. CDR1 and CDR2 (germline): SGHVS, FQNEAQ.

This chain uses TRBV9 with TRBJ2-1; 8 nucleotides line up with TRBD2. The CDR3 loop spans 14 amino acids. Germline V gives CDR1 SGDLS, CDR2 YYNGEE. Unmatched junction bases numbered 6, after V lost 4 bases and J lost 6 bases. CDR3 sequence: CASSFSGTGNEQFF. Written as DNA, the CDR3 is TGTGCCAGCAGCTTTAGCGGGACGGGCAATGAGCAGTTCTTC. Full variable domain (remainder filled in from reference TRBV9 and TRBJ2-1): DSGVTQTPKHLITATGQRVTLRCSPRSGDLSVYWYQQSLDQGLQFLIQYYNGEERAKGNILERFSAQQFPDLHSELNLSSLELGDSALYFCASSFSGTGNEQFFGPGTRLTVL.

DNA for the CDR3: TGTGCCAGCAGTTTAGAAACAGGCGGAGGCTACACCTTC. Amino acids: CASSLETGGGYTF. The V gene is TRBV12-3 or TRBV12-4, the J gene TRBJ1-2; possibly TRBD1 for D (5 bases). Trimming cost V 1 base and J 8 bases, with 11 bases left between them. The CDR3 spans 13 residues.

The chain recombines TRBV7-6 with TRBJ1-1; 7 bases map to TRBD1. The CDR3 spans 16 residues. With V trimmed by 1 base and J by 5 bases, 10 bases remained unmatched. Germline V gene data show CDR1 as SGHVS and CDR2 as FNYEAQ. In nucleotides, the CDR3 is TGTGCCAGCAGCTTAGACCTACAGGGGCTCCGGACTGAAGCTTTCTTT. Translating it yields CASSLDLQGLRTEAFF.

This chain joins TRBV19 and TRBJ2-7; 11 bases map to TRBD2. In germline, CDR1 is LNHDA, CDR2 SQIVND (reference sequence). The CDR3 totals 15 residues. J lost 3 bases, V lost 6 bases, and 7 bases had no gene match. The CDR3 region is CASSPGTSGIYEQYF. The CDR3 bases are TGTGCCAGTAGCCCCGGGACTAGCGGAATCTACGAGCAGTACTTC.

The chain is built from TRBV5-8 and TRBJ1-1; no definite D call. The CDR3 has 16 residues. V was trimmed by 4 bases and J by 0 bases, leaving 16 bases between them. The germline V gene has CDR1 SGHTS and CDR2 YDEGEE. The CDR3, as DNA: TGTGCCAGCAGCCGTCCCTCCAATTGGATGAACACTGAAGCTTTCTTT. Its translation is CASSRPSNWMNTEAFF.

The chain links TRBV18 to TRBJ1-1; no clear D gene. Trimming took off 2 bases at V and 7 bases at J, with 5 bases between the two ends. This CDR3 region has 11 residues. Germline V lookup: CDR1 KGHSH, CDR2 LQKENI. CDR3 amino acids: CASSPEHEAFF. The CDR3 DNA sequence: TGTGCCAGCTCACCAGAGCATGAAGCTTTCTTT. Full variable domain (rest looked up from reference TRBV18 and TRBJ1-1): NAGVMQNPRHLVRRRGQEARLRCSPMKGHSHVYWYRQLPEEGLKFMVYLQKENIIDESGMPKERFSAEFPKEGPSILRIQQVVRGDSAAYFCASSPEHEAFFGQGTRLTVV.

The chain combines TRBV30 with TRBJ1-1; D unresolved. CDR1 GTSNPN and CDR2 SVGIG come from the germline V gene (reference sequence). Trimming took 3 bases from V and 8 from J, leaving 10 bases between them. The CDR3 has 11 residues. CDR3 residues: CAWSGMTEAFF. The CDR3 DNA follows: TGTGCCTGGAGCGGTATGACCGAAGCTTTCTTT.

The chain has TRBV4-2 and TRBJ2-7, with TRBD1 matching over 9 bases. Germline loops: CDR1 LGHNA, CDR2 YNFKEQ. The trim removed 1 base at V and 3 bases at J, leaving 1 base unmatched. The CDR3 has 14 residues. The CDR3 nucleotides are TGTGCCAGCAGCCAAGGGACAGGGGTCTACGAGCAGTACTTC. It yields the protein CASSQGTGVYEQYF.

The CDR3 is CASKGQGVDTQYF. The CDR3 bases are TGCGCCAGCAAGGGACAGGGGGTGGATACGCAGTATTTT. This chain connects TRBV4-1 to TRBJ2-3; 11 bases line up with TRBD1. CDR3 length: 13 residues. J lost 6 bases, V lost 7 bases, and 3 bases had no gene match. The germline V gene encodes CDR1 MGHRA and CDR2 YSYEKL.

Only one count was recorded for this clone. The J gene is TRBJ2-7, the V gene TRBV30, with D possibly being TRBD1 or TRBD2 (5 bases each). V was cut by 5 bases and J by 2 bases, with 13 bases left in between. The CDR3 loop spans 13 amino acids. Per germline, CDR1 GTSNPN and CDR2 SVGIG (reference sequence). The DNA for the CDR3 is TGTGCCTGGGGGACCGGGACCCCCTACGAGCAGTACTTC. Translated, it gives CAWGTGTPYEQYF.